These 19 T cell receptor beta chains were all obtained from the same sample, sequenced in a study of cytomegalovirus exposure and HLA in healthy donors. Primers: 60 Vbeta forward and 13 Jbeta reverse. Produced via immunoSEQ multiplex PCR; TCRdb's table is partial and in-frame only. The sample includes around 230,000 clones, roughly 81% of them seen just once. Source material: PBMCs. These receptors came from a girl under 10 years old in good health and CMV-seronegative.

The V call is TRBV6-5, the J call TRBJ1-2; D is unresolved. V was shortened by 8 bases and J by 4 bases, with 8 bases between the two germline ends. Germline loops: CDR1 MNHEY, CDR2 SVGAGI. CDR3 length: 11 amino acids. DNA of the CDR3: TGTGCCAGCTCAAATTCCTATGGCTACACCTTC. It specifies CASSNSYGYTF.

In nucleotides, the CDR3 is TGTGCCATCAAAGGGACAGGGGATTACGAGCAGTACTTC. Translating gives CAIKGTGDYEQYF. The V gene is TRBV10-3, the J gene TRBJ2-7, with 10 bases that match TRBD1. The CDR3 covers 13 residues. Germline CDR1 ENHRY, CDR2 SYGVKD. V gave up 7 bases and J gave up 4 bases; unmatched junction bases: 4.

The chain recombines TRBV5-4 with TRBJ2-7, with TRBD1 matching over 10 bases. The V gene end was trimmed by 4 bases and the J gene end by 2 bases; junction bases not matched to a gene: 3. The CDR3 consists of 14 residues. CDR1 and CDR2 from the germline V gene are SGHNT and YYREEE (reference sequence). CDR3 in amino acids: CASSLGTGAYEQYF. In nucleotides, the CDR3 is TGTGCCAGCAGCCTCGGGACAGGGGCCTACGAGCAGTACTTC. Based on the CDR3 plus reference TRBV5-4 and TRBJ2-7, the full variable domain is ETGVTQSPTHLIKTRGQQVTLRCSSQSGHNTVSWYQQALGQGPQFIFQYYREEENGRGNFPPRFSGLQFPNYSSELNVNALELDDSALYLCASSLGTGAYEQYFGPGTRLTVT.

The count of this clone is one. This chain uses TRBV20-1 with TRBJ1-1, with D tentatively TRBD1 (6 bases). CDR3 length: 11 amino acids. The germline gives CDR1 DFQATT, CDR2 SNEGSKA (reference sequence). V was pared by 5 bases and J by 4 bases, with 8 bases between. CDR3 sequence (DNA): TGCAGTGCTGGGGGCGGCACTGAAGCTTTCTTT. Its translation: CSAGGGTEAFF.

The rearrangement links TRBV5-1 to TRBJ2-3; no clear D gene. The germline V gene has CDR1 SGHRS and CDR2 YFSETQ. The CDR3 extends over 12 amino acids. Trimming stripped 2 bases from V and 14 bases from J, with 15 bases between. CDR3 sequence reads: CASSFTSSSGYF. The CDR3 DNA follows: TGCGCCAGCAGCTTCACGAGTAGTTCCGGGTATTTT.

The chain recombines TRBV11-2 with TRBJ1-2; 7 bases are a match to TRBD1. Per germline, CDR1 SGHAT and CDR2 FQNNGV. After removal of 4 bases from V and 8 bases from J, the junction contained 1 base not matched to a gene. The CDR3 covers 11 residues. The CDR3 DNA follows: TGTGCCAGCAGCTCAGGGGGAGGCTACACCTTC. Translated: CASSSGGGYTF.

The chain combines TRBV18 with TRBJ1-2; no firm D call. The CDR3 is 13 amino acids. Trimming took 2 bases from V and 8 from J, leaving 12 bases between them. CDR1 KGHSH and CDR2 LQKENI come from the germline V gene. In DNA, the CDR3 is TGTGCCAGCTCACCAAGTTTATTGCGGGGCTACACCTTC. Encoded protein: CASSPSLLRGYTF.

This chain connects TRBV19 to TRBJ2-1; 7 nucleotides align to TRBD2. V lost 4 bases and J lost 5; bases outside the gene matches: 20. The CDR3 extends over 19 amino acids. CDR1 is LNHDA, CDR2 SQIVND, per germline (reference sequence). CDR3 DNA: TGTGCCAGTAGTAAAATAGCGGGTGCCCATGTTGGAGGAAACAATGAGCAGTTCTTC. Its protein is CASSKIAGAHVGGNNEQFF.

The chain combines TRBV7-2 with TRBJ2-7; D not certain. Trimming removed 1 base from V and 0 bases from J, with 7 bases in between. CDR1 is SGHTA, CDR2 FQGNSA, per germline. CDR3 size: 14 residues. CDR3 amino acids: CASSLVQFSYEQYF. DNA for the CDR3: TGTGCCAGCAGCTTAGTCCAGTTCTCCTACGAGCAGTACTTC. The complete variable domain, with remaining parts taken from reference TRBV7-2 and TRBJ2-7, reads GAGVSQSPSNKVTEKGKDVELRCDPISGHTALYWYRQSLGQGLEFLIYFQGNSAPDKSGLPSDRFSAERTGGSVSTLTIQRTQQEDSAVYLCASSLVQFSYEQYFGPGTRLTVT.

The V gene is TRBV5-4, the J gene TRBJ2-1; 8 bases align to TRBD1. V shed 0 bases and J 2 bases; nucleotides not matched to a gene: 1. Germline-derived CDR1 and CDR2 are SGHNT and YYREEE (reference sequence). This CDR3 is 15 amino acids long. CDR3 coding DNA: TGTGCCAGCAGCTTGGGGACAGGGCCCTACAATGAGCAGTTCTTC. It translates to CASSLGTGPYNEQFF.

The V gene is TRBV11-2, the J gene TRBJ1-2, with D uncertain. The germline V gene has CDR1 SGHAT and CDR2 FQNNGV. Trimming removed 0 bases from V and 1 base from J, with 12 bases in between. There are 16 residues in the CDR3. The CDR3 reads CASSLERQAFNYGYTF. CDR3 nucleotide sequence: TGTGCCAGCAGCTTAGAACGTCAGGCATTTAACTATGGCTACACCTTC.

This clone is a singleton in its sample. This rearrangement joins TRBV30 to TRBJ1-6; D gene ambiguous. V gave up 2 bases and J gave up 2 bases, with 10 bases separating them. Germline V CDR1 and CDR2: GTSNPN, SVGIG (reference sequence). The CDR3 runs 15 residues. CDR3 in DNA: TGTGCCTGGAGTATTCGAGGGACCTATAATTCACCCCTCCACTTT. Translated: CAWSIRGTYNSPLHF. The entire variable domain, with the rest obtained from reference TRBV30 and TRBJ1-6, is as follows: SQTIHQWPATLVQPVGSPLSLECTVEGTSNPNLYWYRQAAGRGLQLLFYSVGIGQISSEVPQNLSASRPQDRQFILSSKKLLLSDSGFYLCAWSIRGTYNSPLHFGNGTRLTVT.

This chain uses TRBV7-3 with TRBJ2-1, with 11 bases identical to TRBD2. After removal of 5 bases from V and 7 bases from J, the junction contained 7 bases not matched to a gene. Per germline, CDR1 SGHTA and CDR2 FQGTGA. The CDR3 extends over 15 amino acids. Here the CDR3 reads CASSLSGGAGNEQFF. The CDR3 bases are TGTGCCAGCAGCCTTAGCGGGGGGGCGGGGAATGAGCAGTTCTTC.

The CDR3 region has the DNA TGTGCCAGCAGCTTGACAGGGGGTAATGAAAAACTGTTTTTT. This sequence encodes CASSLTGGNEKLFF. The rearrangement links TRBV5-4 to TRBJ1-4, with TRBD1 matching 8 bases. The CDR3 spans 14 residues. CDR1 and CDR2 from the germline V gene are SGHNT and YYREEE (reference sequence). The junction had 0 bases not matched to a gene; V was cut back by 1 base and J by 4 bases.

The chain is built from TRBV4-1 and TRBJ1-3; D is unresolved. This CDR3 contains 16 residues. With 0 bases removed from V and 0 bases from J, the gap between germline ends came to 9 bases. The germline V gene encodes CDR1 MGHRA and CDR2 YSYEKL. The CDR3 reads CASSQDPGLSGNTIYF. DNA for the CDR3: TGCGCCAGCAGCCAAGATCCTGGGCTCTCTGGAAACACCATATATTTT.

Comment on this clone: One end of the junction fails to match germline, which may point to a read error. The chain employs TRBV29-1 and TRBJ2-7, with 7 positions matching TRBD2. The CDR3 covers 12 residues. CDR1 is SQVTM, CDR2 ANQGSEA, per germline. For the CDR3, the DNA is TGCAGCGTTGAAGATCCGGGAGGTCCAAAAAGATTC. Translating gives CSVEDPGGPKRF.

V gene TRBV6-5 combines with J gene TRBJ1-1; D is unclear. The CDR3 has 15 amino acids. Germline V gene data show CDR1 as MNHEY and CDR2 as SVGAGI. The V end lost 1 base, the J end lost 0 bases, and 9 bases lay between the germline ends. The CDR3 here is CASSYWRGLNTEAFF. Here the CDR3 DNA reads TGTGCCAGCAGTTACTGGCGGGGTCTGAACACTGAAGCTTTCTTT.

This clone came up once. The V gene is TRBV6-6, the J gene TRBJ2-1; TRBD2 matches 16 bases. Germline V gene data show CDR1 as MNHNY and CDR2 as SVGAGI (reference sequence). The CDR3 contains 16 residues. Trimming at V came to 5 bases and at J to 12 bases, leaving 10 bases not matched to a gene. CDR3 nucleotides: TGTGCCAGCAGTCCCCTCGGGACTAGCGGGGGGGGTGCGCAGTTCTTC. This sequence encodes CASSPLGTSGGGAQFF.

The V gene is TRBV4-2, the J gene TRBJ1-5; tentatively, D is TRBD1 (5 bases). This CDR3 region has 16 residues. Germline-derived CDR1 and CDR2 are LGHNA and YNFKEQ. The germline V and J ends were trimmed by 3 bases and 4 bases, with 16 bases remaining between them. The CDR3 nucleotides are TGTGCCAGCAGCCAGGACCCCCCAGGGCCAAATCAGCCCCAGCATTTT. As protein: CASSQDPPGPNQPQHF.